Below, one T cell receptor (beta chain) is given with its context. J lost 0 bases, V lost 5 bases, and 13 bases had no gene match. CDR1 is MDHEN and CDR2 is SYDVKM in the germline V gene. The CDR3 is 18 residues long. The table came from immunoSEQ multiplex PCR; TCRdb's copy has only in-frame clones and leaves some out. The sample includes under 60,000 clones, just over 85% of them seen just once. The sample originates from a study of cytomegalovirus exposure and HLA in healthy donors. The sequenced material came from PBMCs. The V gene is TRBV28, the J gene TRBJ2-3, with 8 bases lining up with TRBD1. This receptor was taken from a woman aged 25 to 45 in good health and CMV-seronegative. As DNA, the CDR3 is TGTGCCAGCAGTCCGGGACTCTACAGGGGGACGAGCACAGATACGCAGTATTTT. This translates into CASSPGLYRGTSTDTQYF.